One and the same sample provided the 18 T cell receptor beta chains below, sequenced in a study of blood T cell repertoires in COVID-19. Profiled with immunoSEQ multiplex PCR; TCRdb holds only in-frame clones, not every one. The sample has about 210,000 clones, around four fifths seen once. Material for sequencing was peripheral blood. The receptors were sampled from a man aged 60 to 75 with COVID-19, enrolled during active disease.

This clone was observed a few times. V gene TRBV10-3 combines with J gene TRBJ1-2; D unclear. The CDR3 has 13 residues. The V end was cut by 1 base, the J end by 4 bases, with 7 bases between. Germline CDR1 and CDR2: ENHRY and SYGVKD. Here the CDR3 reads CAISEYGSYGYTF. CDR3 nucleotide sequence: TGTGCCATCAGTGAGTATGGCAGCTATGGCTACACCTTC.

This chain links TRBV5-5 with TRBJ2-7; 7 positions match TRBD1. The CDR3 has 15 residues. The germline V gene has CDR1 SGHKS and CDR2 YYEKEE (reference sequence). V shed 1 base, J shed 1 base, and the junction held 5 bases outside the gene matches. For the CDR3, the DNA is TGTGCCAGCAGCTTGAGGACAGGCGTTTCCTACGAGCAGTACTTC. Translation gives CASSLRTGVSYEQYF.

The chain joins TRBV30 to TRBJ2-7; 10 nucleotides match TRBD1. J lost 0 bases, V lost 2 bases, and 7 bases had no gene match. The CDR3 is made up of 16 amino acids. CDR1 GTSNPN and CDR2 SVGIG come from the germline V gene (reference sequence). Here the CDR3 reads CAWSFYRDRGSYEQYF. CDR3 in DNA: TGTGCCTGGAGTTTTTACCGGGACAGGGGCTCCTACGAGCAGTACTTC. Together with reference TRBV30 and TRBJ2-7, the CDR3 gives the full variable domain: SQTIHQWPATLVQPVGSPLSLECTVEGTSNPNLYWYRQAAGRGLQLLFYSVGIGQISSEVPQNLSASRPQDRQFILSSKKLLLSDSGFYLCAWSFYRDRGSYEQYFGPGTRLTVT.

The V and J genes are TRBV5-1 and TRBJ1-1; a possible D gene is TRBD1 (5 bases). Germline-derived CDR1 and CDR2 are SGHRS and YFSETQ. V lost 2 bases, J lost 6 bases, and 17 bases lay in between. This CDR3 has 15 residues. The chain's CDR3 is CASSLSSRDSSEAFF. The CDR3 nucleotides are TGCGCCAGCAGCTTATCATCCAGGGATAGCTCTGAAGCTTTCTTT.

The gene calls are TRBV6-6 and TRBJ1-2; a possible D gene is TRBD1 (5 bases). Per germline, CDR1 MNHNY and CDR2 SVGAGI (reference sequence). Trimming shortened V by 5 bases and J by 0 bases, and 10 bases separated the two germline ends. The CDR3 has 14 amino acids. The CDR3 sequence: CASSSGGANYGYTF. The DNA of the CDR3 is TGTGCCAGCAGTAGCGGGGGAGCTAACTATGGCTACACCTTC.

This clone came up once. This chain connects TRBV3-1 (or the pseudogene TRBV3-2) to TRBJ2-3, with D tentatively TRBD1 (5 bases). Germline values: CDR1 LGHDT, CDR2 YNNKEL (reference sequence). The V end lost 3 bases, the J end lost 4 bases, and 8 bases lay between the germline ends. CDR3 size: 13 residues. CDR3 residues: CASSQRQSDTQYF. CDR3 DNA sequence: TGTGCCAGCAGCCAGCGACAGTCAGATACGCAGTATTTT.

The chain couples TRBV2 to TRBJ2-2; a weak D match, TRBD2 (5 bases). With 5 bases removed from V and 4 bases from J, the gap between germline ends came to 8 bases. The V gene's germline CDR1 is SNHLY and CDR2 FYNNEI. This CDR3 has 13 residues. The CDR3 bases are TGTGCCAGCAGTTTAAGCGGCACCGGGGAGCTGTTTTTT. It codes for CASSLSGTGELFF.

The V and J genes are TRBV5-8 and TRBJ1-2; tentative D call: TRBD1 (6 bases). V was trimmed by 0 bases and J by 2 bases, leaving 8 bases between them. The CDR3 runs to 14 residues. The V gene's germline CDR1 is SGHTS and CDR2 YDEGEE. CDR3 residues: CASSLGGQNYGYTF. In nucleotides, the CDR3 is TGTGCCAGCAGCTTGGGAGGACAGAACTATGGCTACACCTTC.

The chain couples TRBV7-2 to TRBJ2-1; a weak D match, TRBD1 (6 bases). V lost 5 bases, J lost 3 bases, and 14 bases lay in between. This CDR3 has 15 residues. From germline, CDR1 is SGHTA and CDR2 FQGNSA. Written as DNA, the CDR3 is TGTGCCAGCAGCAAAACAGGGACCGGCTACAATGAGCAGTTCTTC. Residues: CASSKTGTGYNEQFF.

The rearrangement links TRBV14 to TRBJ2-1; 14 bases agree with TRBD2. This CDR3 spans 16 amino acids. Looked up from germline, CDR1 is SGHDN and CDR2 is FVKESK. V shed 4 bases, J shed 8 bases, and the junction held 7 bases outside the gene matches. CDR3 region: CASSPHGTSGSYEQFF. The CDR3 nucleotides read TGTGCCAGCAGCCCACACGGGACTAGCGGGAGCTATGAGCAGTTCTTC.

The chain combines TRBV14 with TRBJ2-1; tentatively, D is TRBD1 (6 bases). Per germline, CDR1 SGHDN and CDR2 FVKESK. V gave up 0 bases and J gave up 3 bases, with 12 bases separating them. CDR3 length equals 16 residues. CDR3 DNA: TGTGCCAGCAGCCAAGATATCCAGGGGTACTACAATGAGCAGTTCTTC. This codes for CASSQDIQGYYNEQFF.

V usage is TRBV5-1 and J usage is TRBJ2-1; D might be TRBD2 (5 bases). CDR1 is SGHRS and CDR2 is YFSETQ in the germline V gene. V lost 3 bases and J lost 4, with 11 bases in between. This CDR3 spans 14 amino acids. For the CDR3, the DNA is TGCGCCAGCAGCTGGGCGTCGGGGTACAATGAGCAGTTCTTC. This codes for CASSWASGYNEQFF.

The rearrangement links TRBV19 to TRBJ1-1, with a weak D call TRBD1 (5 bases). This CDR3 is 13 amino acids long. Germline-derived CDR1 and CDR2 are LNHDA and SQIVND (reference sequence). The ends were cut back, 5 bases at V and 3 bases at J, with 10 bases in the middle. CDR3 nucleotide sequence: TGTGCCAGTAGTTGGTCAGGGTACACTGAAGCTTTCTTT. It codes for CASSWSGYTEAFF.

This chain uses TRBV5-4 with TRBJ2-7; TRBD2 agrees at 8 bases. The germline V gene encodes CDR1 SGHNT and CDR2 YYREEE (reference sequence). CDR3 length equals 16 residues. The trim removed 3 bases at V and 0 bases at J, leaving 8 bases unmatched. The CDR3 reads CASSSNSGMSSYEQYF. CDR3 DNA sequence: TGTGCCAGCAGCTCAAATAGCGGGATGAGCTCCTACGAGCAGTACTTC.

The genes are TRBV2 and TRBJ2-4; D is perhaps TRBD1 (7 bases). From germline, CDR1 is SNHLY and CDR2 FYNNEI. The CDR3 loop spans 14 amino acids. V dropped 7 bases and J dropped 9 bases, with 19 bases sitting between them. In DNA form, the CDR3 reads TGTGCCAGCACCCCAGGGGGGAGAGTAGGCATTCAGTACTTC. This encodes CASTPGGRVGIQYF.

V gene TRBV10-1 combines with J gene TRBJ2-1; a possible D gene is TRBD1 (7 bases). Germline loops: CDR1 WNHNN, CDR2 SYGVQD (reference sequence). CDR3 length: 15 residues. V was cut by 6 bases and J by 2 bases, with 14 bases left in between. The DNA of the CDR3 is TGCGCCAGCAGCCAGGGGGGTCGAACCTACAATGAGCAGTTCTTC. Protein product: CASSQGGRTYNEQFF.

This chain connects TRBV19 to TRBJ2-1; D is perhaps TRBD2 (5 bases). The germline V gene encodes CDR1 LNHDA and CDR2 SQIVND (reference sequence). The CDR3 has 15 amino acids. Trimming left V 1 base short and J 3 bases short, with 10 bases between. In DNA form, the CDR3 reads TGTGCCAGTAGTATAGGAAGCGGCCACTACAATGAGCAGTTCTTC. Amino acids: CASSIGSGHYNEQFF.

V usage is TRBV11-1 and J usage is TRBJ2-2; 7 nucleotides align to TRBD1. CDR3 length: 16 residues. Germline CDR1 and CDR2: SGHAT and FQDESV (reference sequence). With 8 bases clipped from V and 2 bases from J, the junction kept 11 bases outside the gene matches. The CDR3 DNA reads as TGTGCCAGCCGCCCGTCCTACAGGGGTAACACCGGGGAGCTGTTTTTT. The encoded protein is CASRPSYRGNTGELFF.